The 5 T cell receptor beta chains presented below share a single source sample, sequenced in a study of blood T cell repertoires in COVID-19. The protocol was immunoSEQ multiplex PCR, while the TCRdb copy is restricted to in-frame clones and leaves out a portion. The top ten clones hold roughly 15% of a sample with about 80,000 clones, around 79% of them seen once. Sequencing used peripheral blood. The receptors originated from a human donor in a cohort sampled during active COVID-19.

V is TRBV7-9 and J is TRBJ2-1, with TRBD1 matching over 10 bases. V shed 3 bases, J shed 3 bases, and the junction held 2 bases outside the gene matches. CDR3 length: 15 amino acids. From germline, CDR1 is SEHNR and CDR2 FQNEAQ (reference sequence). CDR3 bases: TGTGCCAGCAGCTTGACAGGGGGCTACTACAATGAGCAGTTCTTC. Its translation: CASSLTGGYYNEQFF.

V is TRBV7-9 and J is TRBJ2-1; 11 bases match TRBD2. Germline V lookup: CDR1 SEHNR, CDR2 FQNEAQ (reference sequence). The CDR3 spans 15 residues. V lost 5 bases, J lost 8 bases, and 8 bases stayed unmatched. CDR3 sequence (DNA): TGTGCCAGCAGCCGCACTAGCGGGAGTGTCTATGAGCAGTTCTTC. Amino acids: CASSRTSGSVYEQFF. The full variable domain, in which reference TRBV7-9 and TRBJ2-1 provide the parts outside the CDR3, is DTGVSQNPRHKITKRGQNVTFRCDPISEHNRLYWYRQTLGQGPEFLTYFQNEAQLEKSRLLSDRFSAERPKGSFSTLEIQRTEQGDSAMYLCASSRTSGSVYEQFFGPGTRLTVL.

This chain connects TRBV30 to TRBJ2-3; D remains unclear. CDR1 is GTSNPN, CDR2 SVGIG, per germline (reference sequence). The CDR3 covers 16 residues. Trimming cost V 4 bases and J 1 base, with 18 bases left between them. CDR3 in DNA: TGTGCCTGGAAGTTTGGTGTCGGAGCCCGCACAGATACGCAGTATTTT. Translation gives CAWKFGVGARTDTQYF.

This sequence joins TRBV4-1 and TRBJ1-5, with D uncertain. The CDR3 has 14 amino acids. From germline, CDR1 is MGHRA and CDR2 YSYEKL. V lost 1 base to trimming and J lost 6 bases, with 10 bases between them. The CDR3 is CASSQVGRSQPQHF. CDR3 coding DNA: TGCGCCAGCAGCCAAGTTGGGAGGAGTCAGCCCCAGCATTTT.

This chain links TRBV15 with TRBJ2-7, with TRBD2 identical over 10 bases. V shed 1 base, J shed 7 bases, and the junction held 10 bases outside the gene matches. The CDR3 sequence is 16 residues long. Germline V lookup: CDR1 LNHNV, CDR2 YYDKDF (reference sequence). CDR3 region: CATSRGRVAGGGEQYV. The CDR3 nucleotides are TGTGCCACCAGCAGAGGAAGGGTAGCGGGAGGTGGGGAGCAGTACGTC.